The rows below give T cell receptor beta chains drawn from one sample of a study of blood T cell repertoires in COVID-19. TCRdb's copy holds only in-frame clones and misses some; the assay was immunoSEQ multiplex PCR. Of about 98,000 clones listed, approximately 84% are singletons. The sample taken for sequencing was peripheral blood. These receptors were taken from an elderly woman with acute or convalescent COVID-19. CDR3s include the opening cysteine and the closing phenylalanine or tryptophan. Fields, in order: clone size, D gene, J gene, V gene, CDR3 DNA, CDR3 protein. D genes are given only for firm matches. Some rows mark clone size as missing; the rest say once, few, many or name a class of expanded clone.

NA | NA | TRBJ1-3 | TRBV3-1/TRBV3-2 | TGTGCCAGCAGCCACCAAACAGGTACCGGAAACACCATATATTTT | CASSHQTGTGNTIYF
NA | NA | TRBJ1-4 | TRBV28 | TGTGCCAGCAGACGACAACAGTTACCTAATGAAAAACTGTTTTTT | CASRRQQLPNEKLFF
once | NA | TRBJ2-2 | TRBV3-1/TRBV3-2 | TGTGCCAGCAGCCAAGCATTGGCAGGGTTTAGCGGGGAGCTGTTTTTT | CASSQALAGFSGELFF
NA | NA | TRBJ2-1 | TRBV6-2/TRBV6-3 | TGTGCCAGCAGTTATTCTGGAATGAGGTCCTACAATGAGCAGTTCTTC | CASSYSGMRSYNEQFF
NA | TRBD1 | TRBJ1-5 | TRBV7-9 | TGTGCCAGCAGTCGGGGGACAGGGGGCGGCAGCAATCAGCCCCAGCATTTT | CASSRGTGGGSNQPQHF
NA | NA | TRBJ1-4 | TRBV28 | TGTGCCAGCAGTACCGGGATTAATGAAAAACTGTTTTTT | CASSTGINEKLFF
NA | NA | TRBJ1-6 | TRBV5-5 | TGTGCCAGCAGCTTCGGACAGCCAGGCTATTCACCCCTCCACTTT | CASSFGQPGYSPLHF
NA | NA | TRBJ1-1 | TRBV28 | TGTGCCAGCAGAACAGGATCCACTGAAGCTTTCTTT | CASRTGSTEAFF
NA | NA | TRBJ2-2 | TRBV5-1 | TGCGCCAGCAGCCCTAGTCGGAGTGCGAACACCGGGGAGCTGTTTTTT | CASSPSRSANTGELFF
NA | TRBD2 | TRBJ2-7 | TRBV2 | TGTGCCAGCAGTGAATCGCTAGCGGGGGGGTCCTACGAGCAGTACTTC | CASSESLAGGSYEQYF
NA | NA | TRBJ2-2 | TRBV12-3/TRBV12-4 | TGTGCCAGCATCCTAAACGCCGGGGAGCTGTTTTTT | CASILNAGELFF
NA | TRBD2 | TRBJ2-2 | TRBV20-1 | TGCAGTGCTAGTAAGCTAGCGGGGGCCCTAAACACCGGGGAGCTGTTTTTT | CSASKLAGALNTGELFF
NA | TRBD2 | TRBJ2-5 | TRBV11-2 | TGTGCCAGCAGCTTAGTCCACGGGGGGGCTAGCGGTAGTCAGACCCAGTACTTC | CASSLVHGGASGSQTQYF
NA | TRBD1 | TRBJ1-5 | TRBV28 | TGTGCCAGCAGTTTCCTAGCCCGGGACAGGGGCCTTTTT | CASSFLARDRGLF
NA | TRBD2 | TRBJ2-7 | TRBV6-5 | TGTGCCAGCAGTTTAACTAGCGGGGGAACCTACGAGCAGTACTTC | CASSLTSGGTYEQYF
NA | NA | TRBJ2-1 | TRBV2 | TGTGCCAGCAGGGTTCGGGACTCCTCGTCGGACAATGAGCAGTTCTTC | CASRVRDSSSDNEQFF
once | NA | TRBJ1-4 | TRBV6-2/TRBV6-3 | TGTGCCAGCAGTTACGGGACAATCGTGGAAAAACTGTTTTTT | CASSYGTIVEKLFF
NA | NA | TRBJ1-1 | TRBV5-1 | TGCGCCAGCAGCCCGAGCGGGACGGAGAACACTGAAGCTTTCTTT | CASSPSGTENTEAFF
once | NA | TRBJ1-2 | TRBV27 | TGTGCCAGCAGTTTCCGAGGTTCCTATGGCTACACCTTC | CASSFRGSYGYTF
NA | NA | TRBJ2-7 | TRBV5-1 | TGCGCCAGCAGCCCGGCGGGGTCGAGCTCCTACGAGCAGTACTTC | CASSPAGSSSYEQYF
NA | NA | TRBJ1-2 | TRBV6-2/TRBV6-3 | TGTGCCAGCAGTTACCCGACCGCGGAGGAGGGCTACACCTTC | CASSYPTAEEGYTF
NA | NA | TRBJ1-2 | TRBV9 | TGTGCCAGCAGCGTAGATAGCTATGGCTACACCTTC | CASSVDSYGYTF
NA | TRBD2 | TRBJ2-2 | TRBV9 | TGTGCCAGCAGCTTATCTAGCGGGGGACAAACCGGGGAGCTGTTTTTT | CASSLSSGGQTGELFF
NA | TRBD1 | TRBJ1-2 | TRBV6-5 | TGTGCCAGCAGTTACTCGGAGGGGGCGGGCTATGGCTACACCTTC | CASSYSEGAGYGYTF
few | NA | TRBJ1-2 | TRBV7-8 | TGTGCCAGCAGCTTATCTCAATTCGTAGATGGCTACACCTTC | CASSLSQFVDGYTF
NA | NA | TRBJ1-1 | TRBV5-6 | TGTGCCAGCAGCTTGTCAGGGATCACTGAAGCTTTCTTT | CASSLSGITEAFF
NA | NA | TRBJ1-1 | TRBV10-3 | TGTGCCATCAGAGGACAGCAGAACACTGAAGCTTTCTTT | CAIRGQQNTEAFF
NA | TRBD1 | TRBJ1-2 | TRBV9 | TGTGCCAGCAGCGCGGACAGGGGTGACTATGGCTACACCTTC | CASSADRGDYGYTF
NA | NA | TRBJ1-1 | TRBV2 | TGTGCCAGCAAGGAAAGGGGTCGCGTTAGTGAAGCTTTCTTT | CASKERGRVSEAFF
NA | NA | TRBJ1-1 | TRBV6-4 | TGTGCCAGCAGTGAAATTCCTAACACTGAAGCTTTCTTT | CASSEIPNTEAFF